This T cell receptor beta chain stems from a study of blood T cell repertoires in COVID-19. CDR1 and CDR2 (germline): LGHNT, FRNRAP. This CDR3 is 14 amino acids long. Trimming removed 3 bases from V and 3 bases from J, with 6 bases in between. The assay was immunoSEQ multiplex PCR, and TCRdb's table has in-frame clones only and misses some. The sample has 350,000 to 400,000 clones; approximately 89% are singletons. Participants' own reports of clinical history determined their cohort assignment. The chain has TRBV12-5 and TRBJ1-6; D unresolved. This clonotype was obtained from a woman younger than 45 who had recovered from COVID-19. The specimen sequenced was PBMCs or T cells enriched from blood (not recorded which). CDR3 sequence reads: CASGFSSYNSPLHF. The DNA of the CDR3 is TGTGCTAGTGGTTTTTCCAGCTATAATTCACCCCTCCACTTT.